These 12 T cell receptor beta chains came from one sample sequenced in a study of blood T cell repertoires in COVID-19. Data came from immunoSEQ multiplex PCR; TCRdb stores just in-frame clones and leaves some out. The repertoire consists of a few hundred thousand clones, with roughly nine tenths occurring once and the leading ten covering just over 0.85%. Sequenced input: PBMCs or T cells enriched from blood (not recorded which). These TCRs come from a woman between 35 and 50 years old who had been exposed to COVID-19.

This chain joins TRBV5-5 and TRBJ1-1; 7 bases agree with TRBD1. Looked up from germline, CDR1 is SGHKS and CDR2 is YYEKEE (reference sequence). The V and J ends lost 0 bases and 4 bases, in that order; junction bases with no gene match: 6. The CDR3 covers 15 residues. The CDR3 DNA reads TGTGCCAGCAGCTTGGTTAGCCAGGGGGGCACTGAAGCTTTCTTT. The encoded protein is CASSLVSQGGTEAFF. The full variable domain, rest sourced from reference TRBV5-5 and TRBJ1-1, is DAGVTQSPTHLIKTRGQQVTLRCSPISGHKSVSWYQQVLGQGPQFIFQYYEKEERGRGNFPDRFSARQFPNYSSELNVNALLLGDSALYLCASSLVSQGGTEAFFGQGTRLTVV.

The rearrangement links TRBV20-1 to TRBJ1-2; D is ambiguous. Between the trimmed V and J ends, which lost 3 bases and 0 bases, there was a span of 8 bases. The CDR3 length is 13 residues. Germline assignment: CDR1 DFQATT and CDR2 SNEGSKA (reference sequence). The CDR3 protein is CSASAGTNYGYTF. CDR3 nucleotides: TGCAGTGCTAGTGCGGGAACTAACTATGGCTACACCTTC.

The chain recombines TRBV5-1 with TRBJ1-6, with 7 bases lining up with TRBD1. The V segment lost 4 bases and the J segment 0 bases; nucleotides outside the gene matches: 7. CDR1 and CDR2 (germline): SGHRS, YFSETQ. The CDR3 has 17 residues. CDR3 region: CASSALSGGSYNSPLHF. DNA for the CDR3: TGCGCCAGCAGCGCCCTTTCAGGGGGCTCCTATAATTCACCCCTCCACTTT.

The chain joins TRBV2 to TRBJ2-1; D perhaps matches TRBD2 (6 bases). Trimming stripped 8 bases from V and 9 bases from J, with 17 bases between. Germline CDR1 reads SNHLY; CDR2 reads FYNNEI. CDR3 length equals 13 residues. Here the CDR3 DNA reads TGTGCCAGCCTGCAGTCCCTGGGAGGTGAGCAGTTCTTC. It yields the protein CASLQSLGGEQFF.

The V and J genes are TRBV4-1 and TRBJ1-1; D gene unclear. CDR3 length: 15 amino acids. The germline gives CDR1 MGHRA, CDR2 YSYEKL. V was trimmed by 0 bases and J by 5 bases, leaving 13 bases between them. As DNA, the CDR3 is TGCGCCAGCAGCCAAGAGCGCCGAGGAGGAACTGAAGCTTTCTTT. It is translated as CASSQERRGGTEAFF.

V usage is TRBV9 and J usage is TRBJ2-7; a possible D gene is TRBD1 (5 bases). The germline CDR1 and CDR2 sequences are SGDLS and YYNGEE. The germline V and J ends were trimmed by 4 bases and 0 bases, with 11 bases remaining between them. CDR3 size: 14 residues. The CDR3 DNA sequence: TGTGCCAGCAGCCCCTGGACAACCTCCTACGAGCAGTACTTC. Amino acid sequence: CASSPWTTSYEQYF.

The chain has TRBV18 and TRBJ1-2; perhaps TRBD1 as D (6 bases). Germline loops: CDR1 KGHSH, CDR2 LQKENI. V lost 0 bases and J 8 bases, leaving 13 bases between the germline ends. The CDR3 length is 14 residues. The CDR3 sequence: CASSPPLTGPGYTF. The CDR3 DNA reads TGTGCCAGCTCACCACCTCTAACAGGGCCAGGCTACACCTTC.

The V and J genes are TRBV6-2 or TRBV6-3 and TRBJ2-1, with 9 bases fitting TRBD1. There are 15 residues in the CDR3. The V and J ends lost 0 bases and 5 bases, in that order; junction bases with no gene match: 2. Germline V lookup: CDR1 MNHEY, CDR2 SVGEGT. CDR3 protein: CASSYSGTGNNEQFF. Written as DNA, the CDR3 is TGTGCCAGCAGTTACTCCGGGACAGGGAACAATGAGCAGTTCTTC.

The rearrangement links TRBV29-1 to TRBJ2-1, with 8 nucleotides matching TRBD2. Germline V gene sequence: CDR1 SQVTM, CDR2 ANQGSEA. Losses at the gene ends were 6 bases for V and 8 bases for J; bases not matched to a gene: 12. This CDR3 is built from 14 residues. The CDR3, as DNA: TGCAGCGTAAAAGCCAGCGGGAGAGGCCATGAGCAGTTCTTC. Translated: CSVKASGRGHEQFF.

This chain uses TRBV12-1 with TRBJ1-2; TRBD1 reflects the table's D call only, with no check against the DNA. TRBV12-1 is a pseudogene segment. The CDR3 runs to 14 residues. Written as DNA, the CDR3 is TGTGCCAGCAGCCTCCCGACAGCAAACTATGGCTACACCTTC. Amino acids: CASSLPTANYGYTF.

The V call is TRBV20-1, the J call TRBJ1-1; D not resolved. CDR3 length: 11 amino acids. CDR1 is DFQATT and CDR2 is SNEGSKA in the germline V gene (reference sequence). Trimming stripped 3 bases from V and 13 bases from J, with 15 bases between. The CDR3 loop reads CSARAGFGDFF. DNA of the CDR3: TGCAGTGCTAGGGCCGGGTTTGGTGATTTCTTT.

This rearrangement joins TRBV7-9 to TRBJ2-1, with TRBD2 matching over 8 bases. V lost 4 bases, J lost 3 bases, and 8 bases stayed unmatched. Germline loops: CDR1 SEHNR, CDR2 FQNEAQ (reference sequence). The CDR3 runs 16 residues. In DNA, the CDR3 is TGTGCCAGCAGCTCCTTAGCGGGGAGTGACTACAATGAGCAGTTCTTC. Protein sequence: CASSSLAGSDYNEQFF.